Listed below are T cell receptor beta chains from one sample, sequenced in a study of prognosis after radiotherapy for stage I lung cancer. TCRdb reanalysed the multiplex PCR reads using MiXCR and keeps one entry per CDR3 protein. The sample lists roughly 32,000 distinct CDR3 sequences, approximately 46% occurring once. Here the sequenced sample was PBMCs, taken before or after stereotactic body radiation therapy (not recorded which). These receptor sequences come from a donor older than 45 with non-small cell lung cancer. The CDR3 runs from the conserved cysteine through the conserved F or W. D genes are given only for firm matches. The size of a clone is reported for some rows only, either as once, few or many, or as a class for expanded clones.

many | TRBJ1-6 | TRBD1 | TRBV2 | CASSAGGGWSPLHF | TGTGCCAGCAGTGCAGGGGGGGGTTGGTCACCCCTCCACTTT
NA | TRBJ1-6 | NA | TRBV6-1 | CASIWARASLVASPLHF | TGTGCCAGCATCTGGGCACGGGCTTCTCTAGTAGCTTCACCCCTCCACTTT
many | TRBJ2-3 | TRBD2 | TRBV27 | CASSLRASGSKADTQYF | TGTGCCAGCAGTTTAAGGGCCAGCGGGAGTAAGGCAGATACGCAGTATTTT
NA | TRBJ2-7 | NA | TRBV6-1 | CASHTVRPYEQYF | TGTGCCAGCCACACTGTGAGACCCTACGAGCAGTACTTC
many | TRBJ1-5 | NA | TRBV2 | CASSEQQGGQPQHF | TGTGCCAGCAGTGAACAACAGGGTGGGCAGCCCCAGCATTTT
many | TRBJ2-7 | TRBD1 | TRBV5-6 | CASSAGTGGAYEQYF | TGTGCCAGCAGCGCAGGGACAGGGGGCGCCTACGAGCAGTACTTC
many | TRBJ2-3 | TRBD1 | TRBV28 | CASSWGPTGGRVSSQSTDTQYF | TGTGCCAGCAGTTGGGGCCCAACAGGGGGCCGTGTCTCATCCCAGAGCACAGATACGCAGTATTTT
many | TRBJ2-5 | TRBD2 | TRBV7-8 | CASSFGLGETQYF | TGTGCCAGCAGCTTTGGACTAGGAGAGACCCAGTACTTC
many | TRBJ2-5 | NA | TRBV20-1 | CSATRERETQYF | TGCAGTGCCACCCGGGAGCGGGAGACCCAGTACTTC
NA | TRBJ2-3 | TRBD2 | TRBV2 | CASSRTRGEGDTQYF | TGTGCCAGCAGCAGAACTCGGGGGGAGGGAGATACGCAGTATTTT
many | TRBJ1-2 | NA | TRBV19 | CASSRTGNYGYTF | TGTGCCAGTAGTCGGACGGGGAACTATGGCTACACCTTC
NA | TRBJ2-7 | TRBD2 | TRBV2 | CASSPRTSGNYEQYF | TGTGCCAGCAGTCCACGGACTAGCGGGAACTACGAGCAGTACTTC
many | TRBJ1-1 | TRBD1 | TRBV6-2/TRBV6-3 | CASSPGTGVPEAFF | TGTGCCAGCAGTCCCGGGACAGGGGTCCCTGAAGCTTTCTTT
NA | TRBJ2-6 | NA | TRBV5-1 | CASRLAFISGANVLTF | TGCGCCAGCAGATTGGCCTTCATATCTGGGGCCAACGTCCTGACTTTC
many | TRBJ1-5 | NA | TRBV4-2 | CASSQAGDGNQPQHF | TGTGCCAGCAGCCAGGCAGGGGATGGCAATCAGCCCCAGCATTTT
many | TRBJ1-1 | TRBD1 | TRBV5-1 | CASGLVGAGGTEAFF | TGCGCCAGCGGCTTGGTCGGCGCAGGGGGCACTGAAGCTTTCTTT
many | TRBJ2-3 | NA | TRBV7-9 | CASSPLGPDTQYF | TGTGCCAGCAGCCCACTAGGCCCGGATACGCAGTATTTT
NA | TRBJ1-6 | NA | TRBV12-3/TRBV12-4 | CASSLSAGNSPLHF | TGTGCCAGCAGTTTATCGGCGGGGAATTCACCCCTCCACTTT
many | TRBJ2-7 | TRBD1 | TRBV30 | CAWSALTGGEQYF | TGTGCCTGGAGTGCACTGACAGGGGGCGAGCAGTACTTC
NA | TRBJ2-3 | NA | TRBV6-1 | CASSRQCYDTQYF | TGTGCCAGCAGCAGACAGTGTTATGATACGCAGTATTTT
many | TRBJ2-4 | NA | TRBV6-6 | CASSYSASENIQYF | TGTGCCAGCAGTTACTCGGCTAGCGAAAACATTCAGTACTTC
NA | TRBJ2-7 | NA | TRBV30 | CAWAGRSYEQYF | TGTGCCTGGGCGGGGAGGTCCTACGAGCAGTACTTC
NA | TRBJ2-7 | NA | TRBV19 | CASSRAGKAYEQYF | TGTGCCAGTAGTAGGGCGGGGAAAGCCTACGAGCAGTACTTC
NA | TRBJ2-7 | NA | TRBV12-3/TRBV12-4 | CASGFGGNYEQYF | TGTGCCAGCGGTTTCGGCGGGAACTACGAGCAGTACTTC
NA | TRBJ1-5 | NA | TRBV30 | CAWSGQGNQPQHF | TGTGCCTGGAGTGGACAGGGCAATCAGCCCCAGCATTTT
NA | TRBJ2-2 | NA | TRBV4-1 | CASSHLGLSGVPRVGGELFF | TGCGCCAGCAGCCACTTAGGACTATCGGGAGTGCCGAGGGTGGGCGGGGAGCTGTTTTTT
many | TRBJ2-1 | TRBD1 | TRBV4-1 | CASSQVSWGQGATGTIYNEQFF | TGCGCCAGCAGCCAAGTTAGTTGGGGACAGGGGGCGACCGGGACTATCTACAATGAGCAGTTCTTC
many | TRBJ2-1 | TRBD2 | TRBV7-3 | CASSELAGVYNEQFF | TGTGCCAGCAGCGAGCTAGCGGGCGTATACAATGAGCAGTTCTTC
many | TRBJ2-1 | TRBD2 | TRBV7-9 | CASSLQYLAGDNEQFF | TGTGCCAGCAGCTTGCAGTATCTAGCGGGGGACAATGAGCAGTTCTTC
many | TRBJ2-2 | NA | TRBV15 | CATSRDYGTGELFF | TGTGCCACCAGCAGAGATTACGGGACCGGGGAGCTGTTTTTT
many | TRBJ1-6 | NA | TRBV2 | CASTNGRVGSPLHF | TGTGCCAGCACCAACGGGAGGGTAGGGTCACCCCTCCACTTT
medium-sized | TRBJ1-2 | NA | TRBV6-1 | CASSERAIYGYTF | TGTGCCAGCAGTGAAAGGGCAATCTATGGCTACACCTTC